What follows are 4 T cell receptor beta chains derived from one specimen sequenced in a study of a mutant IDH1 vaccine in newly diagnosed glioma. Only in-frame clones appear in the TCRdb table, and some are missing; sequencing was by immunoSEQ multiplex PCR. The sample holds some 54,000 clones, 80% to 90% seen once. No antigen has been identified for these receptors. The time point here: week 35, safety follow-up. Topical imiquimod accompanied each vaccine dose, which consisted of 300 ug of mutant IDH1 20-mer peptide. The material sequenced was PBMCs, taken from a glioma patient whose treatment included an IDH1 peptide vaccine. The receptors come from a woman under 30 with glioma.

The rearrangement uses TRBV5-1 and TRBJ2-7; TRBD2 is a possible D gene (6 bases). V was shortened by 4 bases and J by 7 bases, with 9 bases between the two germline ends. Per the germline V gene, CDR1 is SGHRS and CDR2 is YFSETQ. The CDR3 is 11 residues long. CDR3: CASSREKEQYF. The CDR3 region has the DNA TGCGCCAGCAGCCGGGAGAAGGAGCAGTACTTC.

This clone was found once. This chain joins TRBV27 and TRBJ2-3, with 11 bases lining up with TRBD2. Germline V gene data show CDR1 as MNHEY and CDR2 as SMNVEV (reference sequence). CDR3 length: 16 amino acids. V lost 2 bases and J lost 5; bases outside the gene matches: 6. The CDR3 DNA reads TGTGCCAGCAGTTTACTAGCGGGAGGAGTTGAAGATACGCAGTATTTT. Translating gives CASSLLAGGVEDTQYF.

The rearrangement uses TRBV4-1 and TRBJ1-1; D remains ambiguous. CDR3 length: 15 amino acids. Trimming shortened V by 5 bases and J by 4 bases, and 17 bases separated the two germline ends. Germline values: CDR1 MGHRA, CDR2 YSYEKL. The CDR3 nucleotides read TGCGCCAGCAGCGTCCCCGGAGGGAGGAGCACTGAAGCTTTCTTT. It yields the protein CASSVPGGRSTEAFF.

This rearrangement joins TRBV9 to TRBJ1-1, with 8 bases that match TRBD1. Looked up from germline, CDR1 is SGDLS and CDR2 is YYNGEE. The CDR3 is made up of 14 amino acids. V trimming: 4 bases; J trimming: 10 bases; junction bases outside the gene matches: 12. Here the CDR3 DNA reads TGTGCCAGCAGCAAGACAGGGGAGGCAGACCCAGCTTTCTTT. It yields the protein CASSKTGEADPAFF.